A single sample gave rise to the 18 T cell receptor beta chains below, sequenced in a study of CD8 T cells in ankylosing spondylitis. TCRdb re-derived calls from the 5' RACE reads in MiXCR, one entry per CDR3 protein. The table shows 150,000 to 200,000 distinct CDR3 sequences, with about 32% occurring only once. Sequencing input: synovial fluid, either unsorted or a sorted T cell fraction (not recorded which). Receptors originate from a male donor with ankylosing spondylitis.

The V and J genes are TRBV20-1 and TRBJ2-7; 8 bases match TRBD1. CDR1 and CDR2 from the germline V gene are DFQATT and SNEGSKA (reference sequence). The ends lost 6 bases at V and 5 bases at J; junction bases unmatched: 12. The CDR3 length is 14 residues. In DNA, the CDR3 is TGCAGTGCACGCAGGACAGGGCTGGTGGACGAGCAGTACTTC. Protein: CSARRTGLVDEQYF.

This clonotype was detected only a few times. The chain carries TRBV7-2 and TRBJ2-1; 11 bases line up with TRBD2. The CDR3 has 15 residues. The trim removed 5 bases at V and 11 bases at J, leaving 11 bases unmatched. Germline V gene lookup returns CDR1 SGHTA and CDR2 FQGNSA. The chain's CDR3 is CASSRSGRADTQQFF. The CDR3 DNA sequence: TGTGCCAGCAGCCGTAGCGGGAGGGCCGATACCCAGCAGTTCTTC.

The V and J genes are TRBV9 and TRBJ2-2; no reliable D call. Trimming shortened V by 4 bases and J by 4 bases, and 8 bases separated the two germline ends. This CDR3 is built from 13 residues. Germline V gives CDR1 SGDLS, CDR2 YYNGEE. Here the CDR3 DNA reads TGTGCCAGCAGCCCCGAGCTCACCGGGGAGCTGTTTTTT. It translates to CASSPELTGELFF.

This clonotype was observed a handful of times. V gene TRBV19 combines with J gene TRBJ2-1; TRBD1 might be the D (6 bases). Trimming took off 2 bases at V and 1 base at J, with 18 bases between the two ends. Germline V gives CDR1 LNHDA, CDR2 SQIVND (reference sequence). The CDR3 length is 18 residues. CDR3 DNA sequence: TGTGCCAGTAGTATACGTGGGACAAAGAGTAGTTCCTACAATGAGCAGTTCTTC. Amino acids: CASSIRGTKSSSYNEQFF.

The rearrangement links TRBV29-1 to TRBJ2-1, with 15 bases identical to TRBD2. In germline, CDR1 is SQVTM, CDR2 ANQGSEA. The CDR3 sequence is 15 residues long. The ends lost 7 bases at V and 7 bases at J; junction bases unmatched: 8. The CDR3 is CSAWGLAGGVNEQFF. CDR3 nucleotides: TGCAGCGCCTGGGGACTAGCGGGAGGTGTAAATGAGCAGTTCTTC.

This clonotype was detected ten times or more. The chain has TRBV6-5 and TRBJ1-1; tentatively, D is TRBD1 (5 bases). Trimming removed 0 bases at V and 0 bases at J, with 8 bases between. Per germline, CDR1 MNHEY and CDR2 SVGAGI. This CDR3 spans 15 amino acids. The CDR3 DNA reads TGTGCCAGCAGTTACTCGAGACAGATGAACACTGAAGCTTTCTTT. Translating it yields CASSYSRQMNTEAFF.

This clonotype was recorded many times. This chain's CDR3 is CSARRPGTSGRKETQYF. CDR3 nucleotide sequence: TGCAGTGCTAGACGGCCCGGGACTAGCGGGAGGAAAGAGACCCAGTACTTC. The chain couples TRBV20-1 to TRBJ2-5; 15 bases are shared with TRBD2. The CDR3 spans 17 residues. V was clipped by 2 bases and J by 3 bases; unmatched bases: 7. Germline V CDR1 and CDR2: DFQATT, SNEGSKA (reference sequence).

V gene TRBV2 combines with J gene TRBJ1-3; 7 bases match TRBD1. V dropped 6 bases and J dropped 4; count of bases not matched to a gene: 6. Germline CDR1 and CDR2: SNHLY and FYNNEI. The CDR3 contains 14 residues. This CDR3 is CASSLQGMGNTIYF. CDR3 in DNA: TGTGCCAGCAGCTTACAGGGGATGGGAAACACCATATATTTT.

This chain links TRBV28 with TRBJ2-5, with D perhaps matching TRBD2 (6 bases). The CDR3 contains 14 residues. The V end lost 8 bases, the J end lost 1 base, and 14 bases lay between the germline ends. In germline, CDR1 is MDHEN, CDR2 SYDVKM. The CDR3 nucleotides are TGTGCCAGCGTCCCCGGGGGTCCCCAAGAGACCCAGTACTTC. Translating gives CASVPGGPQETQYF.

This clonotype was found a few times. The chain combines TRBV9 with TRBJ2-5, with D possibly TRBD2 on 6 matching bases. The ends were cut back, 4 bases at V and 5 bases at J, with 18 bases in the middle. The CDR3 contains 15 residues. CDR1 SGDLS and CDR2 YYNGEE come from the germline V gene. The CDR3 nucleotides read TGTGCCAGCAGCCCACCGGGGGTTTCCGGGGAGACCCAGTACTTC. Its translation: CASSPPGVSGETQYF.

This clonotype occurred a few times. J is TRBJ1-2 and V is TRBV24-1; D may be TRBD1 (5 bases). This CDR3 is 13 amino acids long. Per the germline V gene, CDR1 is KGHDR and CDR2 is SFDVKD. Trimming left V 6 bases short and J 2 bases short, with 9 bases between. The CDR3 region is CATSRDFNYGYTF. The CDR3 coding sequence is TGTGCCACCAGTCGGGACTTCAACTATGGCTACACCTTC.

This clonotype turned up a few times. The CDR3 DNA sequence: TGTGCCAGCAGTGAACAGGGGGCGTCCACCCTCGAGCAGTTCTTC. The encoded protein is CASSEQGASTLEQFF. This chain connects TRBV2 to TRBJ2-1; 8 positions agree with TRBD1. Germline CDR1 and CDR2: SNHLY and FYNNEI. The CDR3 contains 15 residues. Unmatched junction bases numbered 10, after V lost 2 bases and J lost 10 bases.

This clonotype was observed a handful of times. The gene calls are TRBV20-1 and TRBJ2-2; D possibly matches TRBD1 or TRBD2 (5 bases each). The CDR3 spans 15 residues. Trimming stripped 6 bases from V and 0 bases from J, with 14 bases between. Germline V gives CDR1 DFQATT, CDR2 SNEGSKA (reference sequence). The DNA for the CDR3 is TGCAGTGCAGCCCGGGGCGCCTCGAACACCGGGGAGCTGTTTTTT. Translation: CSAARGASNTGELFF.

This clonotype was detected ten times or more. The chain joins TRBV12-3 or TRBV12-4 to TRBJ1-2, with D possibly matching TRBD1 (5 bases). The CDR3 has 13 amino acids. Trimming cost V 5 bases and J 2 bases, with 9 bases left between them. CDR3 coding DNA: TGTGCCAGCAGTCCCGACAGCAACTATGGCTACACCTTC. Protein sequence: CASSPDSNYGYTF.

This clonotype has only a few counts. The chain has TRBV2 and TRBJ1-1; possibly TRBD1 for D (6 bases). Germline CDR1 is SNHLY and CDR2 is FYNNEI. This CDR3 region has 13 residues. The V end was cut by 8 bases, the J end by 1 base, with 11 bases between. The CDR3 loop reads CASVDRRNTEAFF. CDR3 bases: TGTGCCAGCGTTGACAGGCGGAACACTGAAGCTTTCTTT.

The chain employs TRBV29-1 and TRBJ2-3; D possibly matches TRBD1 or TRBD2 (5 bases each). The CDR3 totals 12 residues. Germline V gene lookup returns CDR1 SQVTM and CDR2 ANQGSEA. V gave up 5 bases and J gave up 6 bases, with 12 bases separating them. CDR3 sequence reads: CSVQRGADTQYF. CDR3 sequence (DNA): TGCAGCGTTCAGCGAGGGGCGGATACGCAGTATTTT.

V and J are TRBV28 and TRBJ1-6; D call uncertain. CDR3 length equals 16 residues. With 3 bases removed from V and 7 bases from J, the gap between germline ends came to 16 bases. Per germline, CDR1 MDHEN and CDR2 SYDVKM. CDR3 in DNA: TGTGCCAGCAGTTTGGAGTACGGACGGATAAATTCACCCCTCCACTTT. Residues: CASSLEYGRINSPLHF.

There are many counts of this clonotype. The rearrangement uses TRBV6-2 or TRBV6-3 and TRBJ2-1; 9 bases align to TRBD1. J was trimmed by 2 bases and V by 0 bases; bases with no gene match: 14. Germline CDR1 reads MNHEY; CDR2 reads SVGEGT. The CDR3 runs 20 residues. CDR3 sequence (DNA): TGTGCCAGCAGTTACTCTCTCTTGCGTCGGACAGGGGAACCCTACAATGAGCAGTTCTTC. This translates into CASSYSLLRRTGEPYNEQFF.